This entry lists 10 T cell receptor beta chains sequenced from one sample in a study of OX40 agonist ivuxolimab in advanced cancers. The data were produced by immunoSEQ multiplex PCR, yet TCRdb's version contains in-frame clones alone and is incomplete. The sample has about 47,000 clones; less than 90% are singletons. The sequenced sample was CD4+ or CD8+ T cells sorted from blood, obtained in a trial of the OX40 agonist ivuxolimab. Source of these receptors: an adult with an advanced solid tumor such as melanoma, head and neck, liver or kidney cancer.

The chain couples TRBV30 to TRBJ2-2; the D gene is possibly TRBD2 (5 bases). The germline V gene encodes CDR1 GTSNPN and CDR2 SVGIG (reference sequence). V lost 6 bases, J lost 5 bases, and 10 bases lay in between. The length of the CDR3 is 12 residues. The CDR3 bases are TGTGCCTGCCTCCCGGGGACCGGGGAGCTGTTTTTT. It specifies CACLPGTGELFF. The full variable domain, with the rest looked up from reference TRBV30 and TRBJ2-2, is SQTIHQWPATLVQPVGSPLSLECTVEGTSNPNLYWYRQAAGRGLQLLFYSVGIGQISSEVPQNLSASRPQDRQFILSSKKLLLSDSGFYLCACLPGTGELFFGEGSRLTVL.

This chain joins TRBV5-4 and TRBJ1-2; the match to TRBD1 covers 7 bases. Germline V gene lookup returns CDR1 SGHNT and CDR2 YYREEE (reference sequence). The CDR3 has 14 residues. V was clipped by 3 bases and J by 4 bases; unmatched bases: 6. CDR3 loop: CASSSTSGGYGYTF. The CDR3 bases are TGTGCCAGCAGCTCGACTTCAGGGGGCTATGGCTACACCTTC.

The CDR3 sequence is CASSLGGLGETQYF. DNA for the CDR3: TGTGCCAGCAGTTTAGGGGGCCTGGGCGAGACCCAGTACTTC. This chain joins TRBV6-5 and TRBJ2-5; the match to TRBD1 covers 7 bases. The CDR3 has 14 amino acids. The germline V gene encodes CDR1 MNHEY and CDR2 SVGAGI. After removal of 4 bases from V and 5 bases from J, the junction contained 7 bases not matched to a gene.

J is TRBJ2-7 and V is TRBV6-6; D is ambiguous. CDR3 size: 13 residues. CDR1 and CDR2 (germline): MNHNY, SVGAGI (reference sequence). Trimming removed 7 bases at V and 5 bases at J, with 15 bases between. CDR3 in DNA: TGTGCCAGCAATTCGGCTCTCAAAGACGAGCAGTACTTC. It translates to CASNSALKDEQYF.

V gene TRBV9 combines with J gene TRBJ1-2; tentative D call: TRBD1 (5 bases). V lost 0 bases and J 4 bases, leaving 13 bases between the germline ends. The CDR3 extends over 15 amino acids. CDR1 and CDR2 (germline): SGDLS, YYNGEE. Here the CDR3 reads CASSVAPGGAYGYTF. CDR3 DNA sequence: TGTGCCAGCAGCGTAGCTCCTGGAGGGGCCTATGGCTACACCTTC.

The chain joins TRBV6-1 to TRBJ2-7; 10 bases line up with TRBD1. This CDR3 is built from 19 residues. Germline-derived CDR1 and CDR2 are MNHNS and SASEGT. Trimming at V came to 4 bases and at J to 0 bases, leaving 15 bases not matched to a gene. This chain's CDR3 is CASSGLRDRGHLSSYEQYF. The CDR3 nucleotides are TGTGCCAGCAGTGGACTCCGGGACAGGGGACACCTAAGCTCCTACGAGCAGTACTTC.

V and J are TRBV27 and TRBJ2-7; D remains ambiguous. V lost 4 bases, J lost 3 bases, and 10 bases lay in between. Germline CDR1 reads MNHEY; CDR2 reads SMNVEV (reference sequence). The CDR3 has 13 amino acids. CDR3 loop: CASSSDNVYEQYF. CDR3 DNA sequence: TGTGCCAGCAGTTCCGACAACGTCTACGAGCAGTACTTC.

The chain combines TRBV6-5 with TRBJ2-7, with D possibly being TRBD2 (7 bases). The V gene's germline CDR1 is MNHEY and CDR2 SVGAGI. V was pared by 4 bases and J by 2 bases, with 15 bases between. The CDR3 covers 15 residues. The CDR3 sequence: CASSSYREGPYEQYF. The DNA for the CDR3 is TGTGCCAGCAGTTCCTACAGGGAGGGCCCCTACGAGCAGTACTTC.

The chain recombines TRBV21-1 with TRBJ1-1. TRBV21-1 is a known pseudogene. This CDR3 has 18 residues. CDR3: CASSKIFRSGAANTEAFF. The CDR3 bases are TGTGCCAGCAGCAAAATTTTCCGTTCCGGGGCGGCGAACACTGAAGCTTTCTTT.

V and J are TRBV5-6 and TRBJ2-3; 11 nucleotides match TRBD2. The CDR3 runs to 12 residues. The ends lost 2 bases at V and 14 bases at J; junction bases unmatched: 4. Per germline, CDR1 SGHDT and CDR2 YYEEEE. CDR3 protein: CASSFSSGGLYF. Written as DNA, the CDR3 is TGTGCCAGCAGCTTCTCTAGCGGGGGGTTGTATTTT.